This T cell receptor (beta chain) is drawn from a study of T cell responses to AZD1222 COVID-19 vaccine. Study background: Second-dose recipients at about 4 or about 12 weeks were treated as one pooled group.

Whole-study results and caveats: Among spike-specific TCRs, nearly half reportedly target unmutated variant regions. CD4 TCRs covered the whole spike, strongest at regions 160-218 and 743-854. It was only a handful of AZD1222 recipients who were seropositive at baseline.

The method was immunoSEQ multiplex PCR; TCRdb's version includes in-frame clones alone and lacks a portion of them. The table shows 150,000 to 200,000 clones, with approximately 90% occurring only once. The CDR3 loop spans 16 amino acids. CDR1 and CDR2 (germline): SGHTA, FQGTGA. V shed 2 bases, J shed 3 bases, and the junction held 4 bases outside the gene matches. As for this clone: Its matching antigen is unknown.

J is TRBJ2-3 and V is TRBV7-3, with 11 bases lining up with TRBD2. This TCR was sampled from an adult in good health. Sequencing was performed on peripheral blood, taken on day 0 of AZD1222 vaccination. CDR3 nucleotide sequence: TGTGCCAGCAGCTTAGGACTAGCGGGTATGACAGATACGCAGTATTTT. Translation gives CASSLGLAGMTDTQYF.